This T cell receptor (beta chain) was found in a study of T cell repertoires in cytomegalovirus infection. Germline values: CDR1 SEHNR, CDR2 FQNEAQ (reference sequence). V lost 5 bases to trimming and J lost 7 bases; unmatched junction nucleotides: 9. This CDR3 region has 16 residues. This clonotype was detected only a few times. Its specificity is unknown. TCRdb fed the reads into MiXCR, producing one record per CDR3 protein. The profile shows 680,000 or so distinct CDR3 sequences, roughly 30% of them singletons. This rearrangement joins TRBV7-9 to TRBJ2-5; 14 bases align to TRBD2. This receptor was identified in a human donor in good health (CMV status not recorded). Some clones in this sample may be carry-over from other donors' samples. The sequences come from cultured PBMCs, collected from culture after CMV antigen stimulation. CDR3 bases: TGTGCCAGCAGCCCGCGGACTAGCGGGGGGTCCGGGACCCAGTACTTC. This sequence encodes CASSPRTSGGSGTQYF. The full variable domain, rest sourced from reference TRBV7-9 and TRBJ2-5, is DTGVSQNPRHKITKRGQNVTFRCDPISEHNRLYWYRQTLGQGPEFLTYFQNEAQLEKSRLLSDRFSAERPKGSFSTLEIQRTEQGDSAMYLCASSPRTSGGSGTQYFGPGTRLLVL.